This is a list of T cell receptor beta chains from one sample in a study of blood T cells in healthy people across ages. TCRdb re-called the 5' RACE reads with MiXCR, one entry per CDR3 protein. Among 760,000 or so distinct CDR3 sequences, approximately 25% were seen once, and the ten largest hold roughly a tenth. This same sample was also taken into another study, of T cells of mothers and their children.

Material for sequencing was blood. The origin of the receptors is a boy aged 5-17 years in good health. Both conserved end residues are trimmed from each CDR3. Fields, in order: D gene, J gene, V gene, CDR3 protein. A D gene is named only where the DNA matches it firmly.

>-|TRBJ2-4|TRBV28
ASSPHDLGPQPKNIQY
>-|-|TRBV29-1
SVEGQTYEQY
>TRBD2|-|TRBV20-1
SARGGPLAGDPYEQY
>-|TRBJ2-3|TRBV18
ASSPGLGAPDTQY
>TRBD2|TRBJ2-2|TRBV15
ATTLAGGQNDGELF
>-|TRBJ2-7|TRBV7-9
ASSPDPFEQY
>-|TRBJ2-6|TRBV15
ATSRDAEGSSGANVLT
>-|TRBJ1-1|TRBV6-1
ASSEAGTFAF
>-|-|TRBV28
ASGGLYSYEQY
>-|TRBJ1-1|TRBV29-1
SGTGQLNTEAF
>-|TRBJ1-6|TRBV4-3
ASRPEATGNSPLH
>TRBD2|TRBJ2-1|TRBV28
ASSLFREGVLEQF
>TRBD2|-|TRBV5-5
ASSSGLAGLHEQF
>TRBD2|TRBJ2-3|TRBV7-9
ASSRSGSNADTQY
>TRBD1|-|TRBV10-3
AISEVGQGAKYEQY
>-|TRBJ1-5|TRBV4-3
ASSQDHNRIQPQH
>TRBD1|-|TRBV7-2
ASIRGQGEYEQY
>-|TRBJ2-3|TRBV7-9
ASRPATGSTDTQY
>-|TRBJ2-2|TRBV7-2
ASSPIFGELF
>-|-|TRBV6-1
ASSPIHTYEQY
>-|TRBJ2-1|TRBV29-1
SVEDPSGSRSSYNEQF
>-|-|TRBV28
ASSLIGQKYEQY
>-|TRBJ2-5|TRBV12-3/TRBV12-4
ASSFQGLKTQY
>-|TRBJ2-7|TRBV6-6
ASTGLDPDTLYEQY
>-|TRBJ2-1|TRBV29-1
SVEAPTSNEQF
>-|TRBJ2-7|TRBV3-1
VSSQTLKRVEQY
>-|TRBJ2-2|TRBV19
ASSTSGMNTGELF
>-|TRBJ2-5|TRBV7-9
ASSLAGGTAETQY
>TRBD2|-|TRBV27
ASSSGGSTYEQY
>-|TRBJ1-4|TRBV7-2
TSSLDSSNEKLF
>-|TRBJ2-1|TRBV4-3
ASSLDTFGEQF
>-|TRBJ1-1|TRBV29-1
SVAYHSRQGTEAF
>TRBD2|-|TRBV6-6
ASSYSGGREQF
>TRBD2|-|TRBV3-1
ASSFRLAPNNEQF
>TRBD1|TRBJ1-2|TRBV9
ASSVDPGGGYGYT
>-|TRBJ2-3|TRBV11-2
ASSLSYFGSDTQY
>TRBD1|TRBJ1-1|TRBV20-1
SARVRDRGYTEAF
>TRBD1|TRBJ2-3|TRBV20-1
SARSFRDSSSTDTQY
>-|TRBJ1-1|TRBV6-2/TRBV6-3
ASRSRAATEAF
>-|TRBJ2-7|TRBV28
ASTRDQSSYEQY
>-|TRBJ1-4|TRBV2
AMTGRVNEKLF
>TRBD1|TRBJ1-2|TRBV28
ASSSGWTGTANYGYT
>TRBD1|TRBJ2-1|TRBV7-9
ASGPSLPGQGGGNEQF
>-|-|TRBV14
ASSQGPGPSSYNEQF
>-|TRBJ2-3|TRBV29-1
SAQENLDTQY
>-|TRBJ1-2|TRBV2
ASIQDLYGYT